The T cell receptor beta chain under discussion was sequenced for a study of T cells in Graves' hyperthyroidism and ophthalmopathy. Germline V gene lookup returns CDR1 DFQATT and CDR2 SNEGSKA (reference sequence). The length of the CDR3 is 12 residues. Germline trimming cut 4 bases from V and 2 bases from J; bases unmatched to any gene: 2. Amplification yielded TCR beta CDR3 regions, with RNA transcripts as the source. First-round RT-PCR with HTBI primers amplified the TCR CDR3 region. Using its own MiXCR run on the multiplex PCR reads, TCRdb lists one record per CDR3 protein. The table includes hundreds of thousands of distinct CDR3 sequences, about 15% detected once. This clonotype appeared many times.

The origin of this receptor is a woman aged 25-40 years with Graves' hyperthyroidism. The V gene is TRBV20-1, the J gene TRBJ2-7; 7 bases agree with TRBD2. Source material: blood. As DNA, the CDR3 is TGCAGTGCTAAACTAGCGACCTACGAGCAGTACTTC. This gives the protein CSAKLATYEQYF.